This T cell receptor (beta chain) was sequenced in a study of regulatory T cells in long-lasting Graves disease. Study-wide context: Antithyroid drug use was under 3 months in newly diagnosed Graves' patients.

This clonotype occurred a few times. J gave up 0 bases and V 6 bases, and 3 bases lay outside the gene matches. The CDR3 runs to 13 residues. Germline CDR1 DFQATT, CDR2 SNEGSKA (reference sequence). Through Arm-PCR of CDR3 regions and iRepertoire HTBI primers, TCR beta libraries were built. TCRdb re-derived calls from the multiplex PCR reads in MiXCR, one entry per CDR3 protein. This table holds around 400,000 distinct CDR3 sequences, 15% found once. Time point: newly diagnosed GD, antithyroid drugs for less than 3 months. RNA isolated from PBMCs was used to make the TCR library. These data were also reused for a study on T cells in Graves' hyperthyroidism and ophthalmopathy. That work adds: Researchers found most expanded thyroid clonotypes above 0.001 in blood as well.

This material consisted of peripheral blood mononuclear cells (PBMCs), taken at new diagnosis, from a patient treated with antithyroid drugs. The receptor comes from a woman between 40 and 55 years old with Graves disease. The rearrangement uses TRBV20-1 and TRBJ2-7, with 9 nucleotides matching TRBD2. The CDR3 region has the DNA TGCAGTGCCGGGACTAGCAGCTCCTACGAGCAGTACTTC. It yields the protein CSAGTSSSYEQYF.